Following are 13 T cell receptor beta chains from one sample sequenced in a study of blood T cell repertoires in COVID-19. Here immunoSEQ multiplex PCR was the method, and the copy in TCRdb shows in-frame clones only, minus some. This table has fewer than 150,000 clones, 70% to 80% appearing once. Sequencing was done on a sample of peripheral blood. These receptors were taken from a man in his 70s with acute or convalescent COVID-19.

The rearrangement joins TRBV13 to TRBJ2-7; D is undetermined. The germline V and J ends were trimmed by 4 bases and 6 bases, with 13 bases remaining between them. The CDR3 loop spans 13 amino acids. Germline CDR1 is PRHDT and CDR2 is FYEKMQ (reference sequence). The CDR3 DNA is TGTGCCAGCAGCTCCGGTTTTGGCGGCGAGCAGTACTTC. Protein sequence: CASSSGFGGEQYF.

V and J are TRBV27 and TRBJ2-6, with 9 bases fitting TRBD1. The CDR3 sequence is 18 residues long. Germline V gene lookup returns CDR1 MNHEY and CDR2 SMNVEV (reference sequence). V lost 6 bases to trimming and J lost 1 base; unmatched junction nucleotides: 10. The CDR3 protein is CASSLWGQGGSGANVLTF. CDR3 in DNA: TGTGCCAGCAGCCTTTGGGGACAGGGAGGGTCTGGGGCCAACGTCCTGACTTTC.

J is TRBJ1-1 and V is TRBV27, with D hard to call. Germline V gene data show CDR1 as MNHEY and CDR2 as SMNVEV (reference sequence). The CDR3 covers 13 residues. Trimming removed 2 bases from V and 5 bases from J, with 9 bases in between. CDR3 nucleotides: TGTGCCAGCAGTTTAACATTCAGTACTGAAGCTTTCTTT. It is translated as CASSLTFSTEAFF.

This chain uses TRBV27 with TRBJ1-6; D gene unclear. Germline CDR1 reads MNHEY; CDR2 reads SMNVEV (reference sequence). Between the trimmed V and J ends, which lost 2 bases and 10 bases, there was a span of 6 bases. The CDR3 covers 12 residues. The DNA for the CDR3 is TGTGCCAGCAGTTTAGGGAGCTCACCCCTCCACTTT. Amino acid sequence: CASSLGSSPLHF.

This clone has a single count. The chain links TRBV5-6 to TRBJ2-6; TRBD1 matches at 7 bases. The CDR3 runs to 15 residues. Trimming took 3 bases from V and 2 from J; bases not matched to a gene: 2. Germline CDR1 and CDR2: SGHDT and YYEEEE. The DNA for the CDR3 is TGTGCCAGCAGCTCCACAGGGGCTGGGGCCAACGTCCTGACTTTC. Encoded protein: CASSSTGAGANVLTF.

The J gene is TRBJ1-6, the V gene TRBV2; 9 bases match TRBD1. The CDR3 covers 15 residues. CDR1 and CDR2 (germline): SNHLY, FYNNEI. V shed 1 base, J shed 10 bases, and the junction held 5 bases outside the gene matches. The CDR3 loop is CASSEVGQGASPLHF. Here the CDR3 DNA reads TGTGCCAGCAGTGAAGTGGGACAGGGCGCATCACCCCTCCACTTT.

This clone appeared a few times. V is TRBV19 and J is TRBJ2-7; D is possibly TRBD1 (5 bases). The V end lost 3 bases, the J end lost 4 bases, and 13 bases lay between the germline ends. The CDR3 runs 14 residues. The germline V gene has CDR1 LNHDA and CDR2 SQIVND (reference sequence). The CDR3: CASSIRVGFYEQYF. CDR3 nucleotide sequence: TGTGCCAGTAGTATCAGGGTTGGCTTTTACGAGCAGTACTTC.

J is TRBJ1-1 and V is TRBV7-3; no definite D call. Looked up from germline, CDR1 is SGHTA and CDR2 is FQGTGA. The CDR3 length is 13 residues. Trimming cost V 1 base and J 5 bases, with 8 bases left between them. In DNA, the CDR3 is TGTGCCAGCAGCTTAAATCCGGTTACTGAAGCTTTCTTT. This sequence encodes CASSLNPVTEAFF.

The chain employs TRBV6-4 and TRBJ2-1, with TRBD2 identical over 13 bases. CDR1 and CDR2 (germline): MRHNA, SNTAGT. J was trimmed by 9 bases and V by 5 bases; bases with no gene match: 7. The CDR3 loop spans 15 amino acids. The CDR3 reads CASSQTSGGAGEQFF. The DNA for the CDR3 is TGTGCCAGCAGTCAAACTAGCGGGGGGGCTGGTGAGCAGTTCTTC.

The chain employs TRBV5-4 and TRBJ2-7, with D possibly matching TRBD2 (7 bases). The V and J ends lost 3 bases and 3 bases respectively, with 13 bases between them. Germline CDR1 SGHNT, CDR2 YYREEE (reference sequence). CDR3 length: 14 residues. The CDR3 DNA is TGTGCCAGCAGCTGGGGGAGGGGGAGCTACGAGCAGTACTTC. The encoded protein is CASSWGRGSYEQYF.

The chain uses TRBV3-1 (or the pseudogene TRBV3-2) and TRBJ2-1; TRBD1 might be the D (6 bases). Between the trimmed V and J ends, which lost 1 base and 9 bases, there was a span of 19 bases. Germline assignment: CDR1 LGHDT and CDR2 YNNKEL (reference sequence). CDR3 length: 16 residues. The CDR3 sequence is CASSQVQGPISAEQFF. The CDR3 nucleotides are TGTGCCAGCAGCCAAGTTCAGGGGCCCATATCCGCTGAGCAGTTCTTC.

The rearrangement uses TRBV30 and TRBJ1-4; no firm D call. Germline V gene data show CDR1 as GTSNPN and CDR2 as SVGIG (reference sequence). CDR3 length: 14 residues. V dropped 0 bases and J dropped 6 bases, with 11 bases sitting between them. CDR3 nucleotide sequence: TGTGCCTGGAGTGTTATTGGGAGAGATGAAAAACTGTTTTTT. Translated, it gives CAWSVIGRDEKLFF.

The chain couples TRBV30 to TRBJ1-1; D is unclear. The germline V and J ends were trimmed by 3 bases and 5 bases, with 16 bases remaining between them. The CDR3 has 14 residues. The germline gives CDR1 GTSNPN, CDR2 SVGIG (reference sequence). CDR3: CAWSPRRPGTEAFF. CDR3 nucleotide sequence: TGTGCCTGGAGCCCTAGGAGGCCGGGGACTGAAGCTTTCTTT.